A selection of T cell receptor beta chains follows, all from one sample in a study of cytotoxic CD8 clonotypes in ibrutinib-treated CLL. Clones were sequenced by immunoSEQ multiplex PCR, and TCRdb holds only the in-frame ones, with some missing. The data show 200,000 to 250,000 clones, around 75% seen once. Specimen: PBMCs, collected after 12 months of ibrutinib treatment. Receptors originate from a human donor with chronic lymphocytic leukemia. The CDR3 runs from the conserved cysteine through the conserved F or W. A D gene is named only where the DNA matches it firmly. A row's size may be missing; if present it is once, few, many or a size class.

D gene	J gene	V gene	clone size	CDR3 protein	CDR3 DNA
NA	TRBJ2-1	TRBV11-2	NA	CASSTQVYNEQFF	TGTGCCAGCAGCACTCAGGTTTACAATGAGCAGTTCTTC
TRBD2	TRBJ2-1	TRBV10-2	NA	CASKPLAVYNEQFF	TGCGCCAGCAAGCCCCTAGCGGTATACAATGAGCAGTTCTTC
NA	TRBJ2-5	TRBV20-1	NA	CSATLETQYF	TGCAGTGCTACCCTGGAGACCCAGTACTTC
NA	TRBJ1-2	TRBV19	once	CASSIGFQDLYGYTF	TGTGCCAGTAGTATTGGCTTCCAGGATTTATATGGCTACACCTTC
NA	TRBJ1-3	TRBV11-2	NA	CASSLLGVSGNTIYF	TGTGCCAGCAGCTTATTGGGTGTGTCTGGAAACACCATATATTTT
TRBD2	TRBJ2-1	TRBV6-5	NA	CASTISGRIYNEQFF	TGTGCCAGCACCATTAGCGGGAGGATCTACAATGAGCAGTTCTTC
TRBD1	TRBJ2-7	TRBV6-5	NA	CASSYEGQGPYEQYF	TGTGCCAGCAGTTACGAAGGACAGGGTCCCTACGAGCAGTACTTC
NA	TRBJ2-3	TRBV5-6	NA	CASSPTGLSTDTQYF	TGTGCCAGCAGCCCTACCGGACTTAGTACAGATACGCAGTATTTT
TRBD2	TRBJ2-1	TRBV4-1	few	CASSQDGGSGIYNEQFF	TGCGCCAGCAGCCAAGATGGGGGAAGCGGGATATACAATGAGCAGTTCTTC
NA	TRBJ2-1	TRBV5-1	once	CASSLILRDSYNEQFF	TGCGCCAGCAGCTTGATTTTGCGGGATTCCTACAATGAGCAGTTCTTC
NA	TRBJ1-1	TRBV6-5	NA	CASRPDRRGNTEAFF	TGTGCCAGCAGACCCGACAGGAGGGGAAACACTGAAGCTTTCTTT
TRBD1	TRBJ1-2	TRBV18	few	CASSSPPPGQATYGYTF	TGTGCCAGCTCATCACCACCCCCGGGACAGGCGACCTATGGCTACACCTTC
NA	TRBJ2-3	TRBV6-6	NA	CASSYSHWGGGDTQYF	TGTGCCAGCAGTTACTCTCATTGGGGGGGCGGGGATACGCAGTATTTT
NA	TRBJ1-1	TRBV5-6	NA	CASSLLRDGSQAFF	TGTGCCAGCAGCTTACTCCGCGACGGATCCCAAGCTTTCTTT
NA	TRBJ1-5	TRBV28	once	CASSLDPVAGQPQHF	TGTGCCAGCAGTTTGGACCCCGTGGCCGGCCAGCCCCAGCATTTT
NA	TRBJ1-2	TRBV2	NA	CASSHAATVNYGYTF	TGTGCCAGCAGCCACGCCGCGACAGTTAACTATGGCTACACCTTC
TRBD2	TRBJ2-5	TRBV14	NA	CASSQGVAGSYQETQYF	TGTGCCAGCAGCCAAGGGGTAGCGGGGTCGTACCAAGAGACCCAGTACTTC
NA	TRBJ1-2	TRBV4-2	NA	CASSQDIGPGTGLYGYTF	TGTGCCAGCAGCCAAGATATCGGGCCGGGAACGGGGCTCTATGGCTACACCTTC
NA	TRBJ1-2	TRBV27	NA	CASGGSRGYTF	TGTGCCAGCGGTGGCAGTCGCGGCTACACCTTC
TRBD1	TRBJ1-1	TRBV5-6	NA	CASSKQGAWMSLF	TGTGCCAGCAGCAAACAGGGGGCCTGGATGAGCCTCTTT
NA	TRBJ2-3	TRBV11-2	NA	CASSLGPGAITDTQYF	TGTGCCAGCAGCTTAGGCCCAGGGGCAATCACAGATACGCAGTATTTT
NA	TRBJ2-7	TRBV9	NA	CASSVLPGEAYEQYF	TGTGCCAGCAGCGTATTACCAGGGGAGGCATACGAGCAGTACTTC